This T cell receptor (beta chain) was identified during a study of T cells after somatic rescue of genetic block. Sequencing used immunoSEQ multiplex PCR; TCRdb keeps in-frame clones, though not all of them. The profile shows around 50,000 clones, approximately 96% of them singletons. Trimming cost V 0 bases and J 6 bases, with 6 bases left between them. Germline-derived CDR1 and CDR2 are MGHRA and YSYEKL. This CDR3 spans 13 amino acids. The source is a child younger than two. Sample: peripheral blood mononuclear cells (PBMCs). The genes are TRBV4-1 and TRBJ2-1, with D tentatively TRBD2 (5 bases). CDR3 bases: TGCGCCAGCAGCCAAGATGGACTCAATGAGCAGTTCTTC. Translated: CASSQDGLNEQFF.